Listed below are T cell receptor beta chains from one sample, sequenced in a study of cytomegalovirus exposure and HLA in healthy donors. Assay used: immunoSEQ multiplex PCR; TCRdb lists only in-frame clones, some missing. The repertoire has 200,000 to 250,000 clones, approximately 78% of them found once; the top ten carry 2.5% to 3%. Sample: PBMCs. The receptors originated from a middle-aged woman in good health and CMV-seronegative. CDR3s include the opening cysteine and the closing phenylalanine or tryptophan. A D gene is named only where the DNA matches it firmly. Clone size is stated in some rows and not others, as once, few, many or a class when expanded.

>TRBV9|once|TRBJ2-7|TRBD1
CASSAPGGAWGEQYF
>TRBV7-2|NA|TRBJ2-2|TRBD1
CASSEWQGVAGELFF
>TRBV19|NA|TRBJ2-7|NA
CASSIDLTGGIFSYEQYF
>TRBV30|NA|TRBJ2-3|TRBD2
CAWSLGGSFGADTQYF
>TRBV11-2|NA|TRBJ1-2|NA
CASSSRVSGYTF
>TRBV7-8|few|TRBJ2-5|TRBD2
CASRTLDVTSDFGTQYF
>TRBV2|NA|TRBJ1-5|TRBD1
CASSPGQGDQPQHF
>TRBV7-2|NA|TRBJ2-3|NA
CASSPSLSTDTQYF
>TRBV27|NA|TRBJ1-5|TRBD1
CASSLSTGGSQPQHF
>TRBV27|NA|TRBJ2-7|NA
CASRGTRYEQYF
>TRBV19|NA|TRBJ1-1|NA
CASSIEEVGSEAFF
>TRBV7-9|NA|TRBJ2-7|NA
CASSREFGQYF
>TRBV4-2|NA|TRBJ2-1|TRBD2
CASSLHSGSKNEQFF
>TRBV9|NA|TRBJ1-2|NA
CASGFPWGGYGYTF
>TRBV19|NA|TRBJ2-3|NA
CASSIGGRNTDTQYF
>TRBV7-3|NA|TRBJ2-6|TRBD1
CASSLGDRAGANVLTF
>TRBV29-1|NA|TRBJ2-1|NA
CSVVRGHNEQFF
>TRBV5-1|NA|TRBJ2-2|TRBD2
CASSRTSGSTGELFF
>TRBV29-1|few|TRBJ2-7|NA
CSVEVSDSYEQYF
>TRBV19|NA|TRBJ1-5|TRBD1
CASTQQGAGNQPQHF
>TRBV2|few|TRBJ1-4|TRBD1
CASSEWDRPLF
>TRBV6-1|NA|TRBJ2-2|TRBD1
CASTLDRGAGELFF
>TRBV19|NA|TRBJ2-7|NA
CASSSGSGSYEQYF
>TRBV10-2|NA|TRBJ2-7|NA
CASSEINRFYEQYF
>TRBV14|NA|TRBJ2-7|NA
CASSQNRRGAEYF
>TRBV6-5|NA|TRBJ2-7|TRBD1
CASSRRQGYEQYF
>TRBV7-3|NA|TRBJ1-4|NA
CASSPRGGFEKLFF
>TRBV27|NA|TRBJ2-1|NA
CASSPQRASYNEQFF
>TRBV6-6|NA|TRBJ2-7|TRBD2
CASSTTSALSYEQYF
>TRBV27|once|NA|TRBD1
CASSLLTGTYEQYF
>TRBV7-6|NA|TRBJ2-1|TRBD2
CASSLAPPVAGAYNEQLF
>TRBV18|NA|TRBJ2-6|TRBD1
CASSLRDSTGANVLTF
>TRBV28|NA|TRBJ2-7|TRBD1
CASSTRDRAYEQYF
>TRBV4-1|NA|TRBJ1-2|TRBD1
CASSQGPRQGNNYGYTF
>TRBV5-8|NA|TRBJ2-2|TRBD1
CASSFTGALGKTGELFF
>TRBV30|NA|TRBJ2-3|TRBD2
CAWSRTSVLFTDTQYF
>TRBV29-1|NA|TRBJ2-7|NA
CSVDAAGPEHEQYF
>TRBV27|NA|TRBJ2-1|TRBD2
CASSFASGRTNEQFF
>TRBV5-5|few|TRBJ1-2|NA
CASSLGRDLHGYTF
>TRBV5-4|NA|TRBJ2-1|TRBD1
CASSFDRGHEQFF
>TRBV27|NA|TRBJ2-7|TRBD1
CASSPEDRPNYEQYF
>TRBV7-9|NA|TRBJ1-1|TRBD1
CASSLTGRATEAFF
>TRBV27|NA|TRBJ2-7|NA
CASSFAGQYYEQYF
>TRBV18|NA|TRBJ2-1|TRBD2
CASSPFSGSPGNEQFF
>TRBV9|NA|TRBJ2-2|NA
CASSVASKAGKLFTGELFF
>TRBV11-3|NA|TRBJ2-2|TRBD2
CASSLASGGGTGELFF
>TRBV18|NA|TRBJ2-7|NA
CASSPSAGVSYEQYF
>TRBV18|NA|TRBJ2-1|TRBD2
CASSLGSGGDNEQFF
>TRBV27|NA|TRBJ2-1|NA
CASRIGSRHNEQFF
>TRBV27|NA|TRBJ1-5|TRBD1
CASSFGQAGNQPQHF
>TRBV19|NA|TRBJ2-3|NA
CASKDRGFVDTQYF
>TRBV5-1|NA|TRBJ1-1|NA
CASSYNSNTEAFF
>TRBV4-2|NA|TRBJ2-7|NA
CASSQSTHVSYEQYF
>TRBV18|NA|TRBJ1-1|NA
CASSPRDSEAFF
>TRBV7-9|NA|TRBJ1-5|NA
CASSPGGEPQHF